What follows are 12 T cell receptor beta chains derived from one specimen sequenced in a study of T cells in Graves' hyperthyroidism and ophthalmopathy. The investigators amplified TCR beta CDR3 regions from RNA transcripts. The HTBI set primed first-round TCR CDR3 RT-PCR. TCRdb independently ran MiXCR on the multiplex PCR reads; one entry per CDR3 protein. The sample records 450,000 to 600,000 distinct CDR3 sequences, around 13% being singletons. The sequenced sample was blood. The origin of the receptors is a woman in her thirties or forties with Graves' hyperthyroidism.

This clonotype has ten or more counts. The J gene is TRBJ2-1, the V gene TRBV6-1, with a weak D call TRBD1 (6 bases). Germline V CDR1 and CDR2: MNHNS, SASEGT. V shed 6 bases and J shed 6 bases, with 15 bases lying between them. The CDR3 loop spans 14 amino acids. CDR3: CASSHQGQSNEQFF. The CDR3 DNA follows: TGTGCCAGCAGCCACCAGGGACAAAGCAATGAGCAGTTCTTC.

At least ten counts were recorded for this clonotype. The J gene is TRBJ2-1, the V gene TRBV5-5, with 9 bases matching TRBD2. Looked up from germline, CDR1 is SGHKS and CDR2 is YYEKEE (reference sequence). The CDR3 extends over 19 amino acids. Unmatched junction bases numbered 18, after V lost 1 base and J lost 7 bases. CDR3: CASSLIVLRIAGVFNEQFF. In nucleotides, the CDR3 is TGTGCCAGCAGCTTGATTGTGCTCCGTATAGCGGGAGTTTTTAATGAGCAGTTCTTC.

This clonotype was detected ten times or more. This chain connects TRBV3-1 to TRBJ2-7, with D uncertain. The CDR3 has 11 amino acids. V lost 3 bases and J lost 6, with 6 bases in between. CDR1 is LGHDT, CDR2 YNNKEL, per germline (reference sequence). Here the CDR3 reads CASSHRTEQYF. The DNA for the CDR3 is TGTGCCAGCAGCCACCGGACCGAGCAGTACTTC.

The chain has TRBV7-6 and TRBJ2-2; the match to TRBD2 covers 11 bases. The CDR3 runs 20 residues. The trim removed 5 bases at V and 3 bases at J, leaving 17 bases unmatched. CDR1 and CDR2 from the germline V gene are SGHVS and FNYEAQ. The DNA for the CDR3 is TGTGCCAGCAGCGGACCCCCGGGAATAGCGGGAGGGCCTGACACCGGGGAGCTGTTTTTT. It yields the protein CASSGPPGIAGGPDTGELFF. Complete variable domain (other parts from reference TRBV7-6 and TRBJ2-2): GAGVSQSPRYKVTKRGQDVALRCDPISGHVSLYWYRQALGQGPEFLTYFNYEAQQDKSGLPNDRFSAERPEGSISTLTIQRTEQRDSAMYRCASSGPPGIAGGPDTGELFFGEGSRLTVL.

This clonotype was observed at least ten times. This sequence joins TRBV28 and TRBJ1-5; 9 positions match TRBD1. The CDR3 contains 16 residues. Germline CDR1 is MDHEN and CDR2 is SYDVKM. J lost 2 bases, V lost 6 bases, and 8 bases had no gene match. The CDR3 sequence: CASSLHRGQGNQPQHF. The CDR3 DNA reads TGTGCCAGCAGCCTACACAGGGGGCAGGGCAATCAGCCCCAGCATTTT.

This clonotype was seen repeatedly, ten times or more. The chain couples TRBV2 to TRBJ1-1; no clear D gene. Germline V gene lookup returns CDR1 SNHLY and CDR2 FYNNEI. CDR3 length: 11 amino acids. V was cut by 4 bases and J by 11 bases, with 11 bases left in between. The DNA for the CDR3 is TGTGCCAGCAGTGTGTCAGACGCCGCTTTCTTT. Its translation is CASSVSDAAFF. The variable domain in full, completed from reference TRBV2 and TRBJ1-1, reads EPEVTQTPSHQVTQMGQEVILRCVPISNHLYFYWYRQILGQKVEFLVSFYNNEISEKSEIFDDQFSVERPDGSNFTLKIRSTKLEDSAMYFCASSVSDAAFFGQGTRLTVV.

The sample holds many counts of this clonotype. CDR3 loop: CAGLKMGAATQYF. The CDR3 region has the DNA TGTGCCGGTTTGAAAATGGGCGCGGCGACCCAGTACTTC. This chain joins TRBV2 and TRBJ2-5; unclear D gene. Germline CDR1 reads SNHLY; CDR2 reads FYNNEI. V was clipped by 11 bases and J by 7 bases, with 20 bases between them. This CDR3 has 13 residues.

This clonotype turned up a few times. The rearrangement uses TRBV5-1 and TRBJ1-6; no reliable D call. This CDR3 region has 19 residues. Looked up from germline, CDR1 is SGHRS and CDR2 is YFSETQ. The V gene lost 2 bases and the J gene lost 5 bases, with 23 bases spanning the gap. CDR3: CASSLSPPTRRINNSPLHF. In DNA form, the CDR3 reads TGCGCCAGCAGCTTATCCCCCCCGACCAGACGGATCAATAATTCACCCCTCCACTTT.

A few counts support this clonotype. This chain connects TRBV14 to TRBJ2-2; D is perhaps TRBD1 (5 bases). The length of the CDR3 is 14 residues. Germline V gene sequence: CDR1 SGHDN, CDR2 FVKESK. The V and J ends lost 4 bases and 6 bases respectively, with 12 bases between them. CDR3: CASSRQRVAGELFF. The CDR3 DNA sequence: TGTGCCAGCAGCCGACAGCGAGTAGCCGGGGAGCTGTTTTTT.

This clonotype was recorded a few times. The chain employs TRBV7-9 and TRBJ2-3; 8 bases are a match to TRBD2. V lost 2 bases to trimming and J lost 2 bases; unmatched junction nucleotides: 3. This CDR3 is 15 amino acids long. From germline, CDR1 is SEHNR and CDR2 FQNEAQ (reference sequence). CDR3 nucleotides: TGTGCCAGCAGCTTAATTAGCGGGAACACAGATACGCAGTATTTT. It encodes CASSLISGNTDTQYF.

This clonotype was seen ten or more times. CDR3 nucleotide sequence: TGTGCCAGCAGTTTATTAGCGGGAAACTACAATGAGCAGTTCTTC. This gives the protein CASSLLAGNYNEQFF. V usage is TRBV12-3 or TRBV12-4 and J usage is TRBJ2-1; 8 nucleotides match TRBD2. V shed 2 bases, J shed 3 bases, and the junction held 3 bases outside the gene matches. This CDR3 contains 15 residues.

This clonotype was found a few times. The gene calls are TRBV30 and TRBJ2-2; weak D call: TRBD1 (5 bases). Germline V gives CDR1 GTSNPN, CDR2 SVGIG (reference sequence). The CDR3 consists of 13 residues. V was clipped by 4 bases and J by 2 bases, with 8 bases between them. For the CDR3, the DNA is TGTGCCTGGACGGACACTAACACCGGGGAGCTGTTTTTT. Amino acid sequence: CAWTDTNTGELFF.